This TCR beta chain was documented in a study of glioma-infiltrating T cells after dendritic cell vaccination (TCRdb year 2016). In terms of the full investigation: The cohort comprised 15 glioblastoma patients from Phase I and II dendritic cell vaccination trials, 9 newly diagnosed and 6 with recurrent disease. Between about 2003 and 2012, patients were given autologous tumor lysate-pulsed dendritic cell vaccination. To make the vaccine, monocyte-derived dendritic cells were cultured for under eight days with IL-4 and GM-CSF and then pulsed overnight with autologous tumor lysate. Each patient got three intradermal injections of the dendritic cell vaccine, spaced at biweekly intervals, in the arm below the axilla. In glioblastoma patients vaccinated with dendritic cells, deep sequencing of TCR beta CDR3 regions served to measure the amount of tumor-infiltrating lymphocytes and to compare repertoires between tumor and blood. Survival after dendritic cell vaccination was correlated with TCR sequencing metrics, such as TIL content and the overlap between tumor and blood repertoires.

TCRB CDR3 regions were amplified from roughly 1.8 ug genomic DNA, or all available DNA if less, using the immunoSEQ assay. For multiplex PCR, 60 forward primers for TCR V beta segments and 13 reverse primers for J beta segments were used. To estimate the number of reads per starting template, synthetic control templates were added to each sample at limiting dilution. Reads of 87 bp were generated by sequencing on the Illumina HiSeq System. As for the authors' bioinformatics: PCR and sequencing errors were removed by a nearest neighbor algorithm that merged closely related sequences. TCR overlap was measured as the percentage of unique tumor TCR beta sequences that were also present in the peripheral blood of the same patient. This immuneACCESS table, as held by TCRdb, lists in-frame sequences with V and J called but not all clones. Of the missing ones, under half trace to an unresolved V gene in checked studies; the others have no known cause. The DNA gave D and trimming, while V, J and clone size come from that table. Here the sample has about 76,000 clones; roughly 87% occur a single time. 2% to 2.5% of the sample belongs to the ten largest clones.

According to the study, the label for this sample's time point signals: after dendritic cell vaccination, including at tumor progression/relapse. Patients were selected for having adequate residual fresh-frozen tumor tissue and more than two years of available survival data. Molecular status otherwise varied across the glioblastoma patients, but none of them carried an isocitrate dehydrogenase mutation. PBMC collection took place before vaccination, two weeks after the third vaccination, and at tumor progression if progression occurred. Genomic DNA was extracted with the Qiagen DNeasy Blood extraction Kit. Summary of the overall study and its limitations: The cohort was small and heterogeneous, few patients had complete blood and tumor sets, and even fewer had initial-recurrent tumor pairs. The response model built on TCR overlap across three groups was characterized as speculative, with prospective validation still needed. After dendritic cell vaccination, a higher estimated pretreatment TIL content predicted longer time to progression and longer overall survival. TCR clonality showed no direct relationship with survival, which suggests that a diverse polyclonal response may be important.

Germline trimming amounts to 5 bases on V and 10 bases on J, with 7 as the count of junction bases outside the gene matches. The CDR3 contains 14 residues, cysteine and phenylalanine counted. The retained sequence is limited to the CDR3, 42 bases, with the frame set at the first base. Looking up the germline V gene yields CDR1 SGHTA and CDR2 FQGTGA. About this clone: The specificity of this receptor is unknown. Base qualities are missing; no much larger clone stands one base away.

This clonotype originated in a human donor with glioblastoma. The rearranged chain carries TRBV7-3 and TRBJ2-1, with TRBD2 identical over 11 junction bases. The specimen was blood, collected after dendritic cell vaccination. The CDR3 sequence is CASSLGLAVKEQFF. The bases read TGTGCCAGCAGCCTGGGACTAGCGGTGAAGGAGCAGTTCTTC.